The sequence of this T cell receptor beta chain was determined in a study of T cell repertoires in cytomegalovirus infection. Across the study: Both CMV infection and a matching HLA type were indicated by public TCR beta signatures. Study outcomes and limitations: Cumulative frequency (of public TCR beta family members) identified carriers of CMV plus the relevant HLA.

Comments on this clonotype: Its antigen remains unknown.

In germline, CDR1 is SGHRS, CDR2 YFSETQ. Trimming shortened V by 3 bases and J by 3 bases, and 15 bases separated the two germline ends. This CDR3 spans 15 amino acids. MiXCR was run by TCRdb on the reads, yielding one entry per CDR3 protein. The sample yields nearly 650,000 distinct CDR3 sequences, 24% seen once. The chain carries TRBV5-1 and TRBJ1-2, with TRBD1 as a possible D gene (6 bases). The sequence derives from a human donor in good health (CMV status not recorded). Some clones in this sample may be carry-over from other donors' samples. The sequencing input was CD8+ T cells from PBMCs. The CDR3 nucleotides read TGCGCCAGCAGCTGGGGGCCGGAGGATTACTATGGCTACACCTTC. Translating gives CASSWGPEDYYGYTF.